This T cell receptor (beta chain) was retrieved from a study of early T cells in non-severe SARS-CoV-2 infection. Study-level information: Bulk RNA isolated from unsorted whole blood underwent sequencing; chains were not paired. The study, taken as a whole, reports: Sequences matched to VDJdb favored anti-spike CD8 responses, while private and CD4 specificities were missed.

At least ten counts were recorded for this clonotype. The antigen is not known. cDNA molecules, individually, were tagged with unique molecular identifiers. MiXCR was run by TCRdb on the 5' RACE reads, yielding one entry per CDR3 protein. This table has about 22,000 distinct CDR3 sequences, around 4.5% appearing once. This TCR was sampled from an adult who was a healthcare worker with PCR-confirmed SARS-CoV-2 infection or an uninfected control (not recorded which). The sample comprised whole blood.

DNA for the CDR3: TGTGCCAGCAGCTTGGGAGGGACCTCCTCCTACGAGCAGTACTTC. Its translation: CASSLGGTSSYEQYF. The chain couples TRBV5-4 to TRBJ2-7; D tentatively fits TRBD1 or TRBD2 (5 bases each). The ends were cut back, 0 bases at V and 0 bases at J, with 10 bases in the middle. CDR1 and CDR2 from the germline V gene are SGHNT and YYREEE (reference sequence). The CDR3 extends over 15 amino acids.